These 32 T cell receptor beta chains came from one sample sequenced in a study of blood T cell repertoires in COVID-19. Profiling relied on immunoSEQ multiplex PCR, and the TCRdb table lists in-frame clones only, not all of them. The sample lists 250,000 to 350,000 clones; roughly 90% were seen once. The sequenced material came from PBMCs or T cells enriched from blood (not recorded which). The receptors stem from a young woman who had recovered from COVID-19.

The V gene is TRBV28, the J gene TRBJ2-7; 7 bases align to TRBD1. The germline V gene encodes CDR1 MDHEN and CDR2 SYDVKM. J lost 2 bases, V lost 2 bases, and 15 bases had no gene match. This CDR3 has 18 amino acids. The CDR3 DNA reads TGTGCCAGCAGTTTAAAGCGTCGGTTAGGGACAGCAGCCTACGAGCAGTACTTC. The encoded protein is CASSLKRRLGTAAYEQYF.

This clone occurred a few times. CDR3 sequence reads: CASSAGLARPDTQYF. CDR3 DNA: TGTGCCAGCAGTGCGGGACTAGCTCGGCCAGATACGCAGTATTTT. V is TRBV27 and J is TRBJ2-3, with 9 bases lining up with TRBD2. This CDR3 spans 15 amino acids. The germline CDR1 and CDR2 sequences are MNHEY and SMNVEV (reference sequence). V lost 5 bases to trimming and J lost 4 bases; unmatched junction nucleotides: 7.

The chain has TRBV7-8 and TRBJ1-1, with D possibly TRBD1 on 5 matching bases. Germline loops: CDR1 SGHVS, CDR2 FQNEAQ. This CDR3 is built from 15 residues. Trimming shortened V by 0 bases and J by 1 base, and 9 bases separated the two germline ends. CDR3 protein: CASSLALGQNTEAFF. CDR3 DNA sequence: TGTGCCAGCAGCTTAGCGCTCGGACAGAACACTGAAGCTTTCTTT. Supplemented by reference TRBV7-8 and TRBJ1-1, the full variable domain reads GAGVSQSPRYKVAKRGQDVALRCDPISGHVSLFWYQQALGQGPEFLTYFQNEAQLDKSGLPSDRFFAERPEGSVSTLKIQRTQQEDSAVYLCASSLALGQNTEAFFGQGTRLTVV.

The chain has TRBV4-1 and TRBJ1-2; 8 bases map to TRBD1. CDR1 and CDR2 (germline): MGHRA, YSYEKL. V trimming: 6 bases; J trimming: 7 bases; junction bases outside the gene matches: 10. CDR3 length equals 14 residues. CDR3: CASSLGQAVAGYTF. The DNA of the CDR3 is TGCGCCAGCAGTTTGGGACAGGCGGTCGCTGGCTACACCTTC.

Of note for this clone: The same CDR3 also results from other DNA sequences found in this sample. V and J are TRBV7-9 and TRBJ2-3; D not certain. This CDR3 has 12 amino acids. Trimming cost V 4 bases and J 3 bases, with 5 bases left between them. CDR1 SEHNR and CDR2 FQNEAQ come from the germline V gene (reference sequence). The CDR3 loop is CASSSVTDTQYF. In DNA, the CDR3 is TGTGCCAGCAGCTCTGTAACAGATACGCAGTATTTT.

This clone has only one observation. The chain joins TRBV30 to TRBJ2-2, with D unclear. With 2 bases removed from V and 3 bases from J, the gap between germline ends came to 10 bases. This CDR3 is built from 14 residues. Germline V CDR1 and CDR2: GTSNPN, SVGIG (reference sequence). The CDR3 coding sequence is TGTGCCTGGAGTCTTACTCCGTACACCGGGGAGCTGTTTTTT. It is translated as CAWSLTPYTGELFF.

V and J are TRBV5-1 and TRBJ1-1, with TRBD1 identical over 8 bases. Losses at the gene ends were 7 bases for V and 0 bases for J; bases not matched to a gene: 11. The CDR3 is 16 amino acids. In germline, CDR1 is SGHRS, CDR2 YFSETQ. CDR3 nucleotide sequence: TGCGCCAGCGTACCGGGGACAGGAGCCATGAACACTGAAGCTTTCTTT. Translating gives CASVPGTGAMNTEAFF.

The V call is TRBV4-1, the J call TRBJ1-1, with D tentatively TRBD1 (6 bases). The CDR3 runs to 15 residues. Germline V gives CDR1 MGHRA, CDR2 YSYEKL. The V and J ends lost 4 bases and 1 base respectively, with 13 bases between them. For the CDR3, the DNA is TGCGCCAGCAGCCCCTCGGGACACTCGAACACTGAAGCTTTCTTT. This sequence encodes CASSPSGHSNTEAFF.

The chain links TRBV6-6 to TRBJ1-1, with D possibly TRBD1 on 5 matching bases. Trimming removed 6 bases at V and 3 bases at J, with 17 bases between. This CDR3 has 15 residues. Germline CDR1 is MNHNY and CDR2 is SVGAGI (reference sequence). CDR3 sequence: CASRERGVDHTEAFF. As DNA, the CDR3 is TGTGCCAGCAGAGAACGGGGGGTGGATCACACTGAAGCTTTCTTT.

V gene TRBV9 combines with J gene TRBJ2-3, with D perhaps matching TRBD2 (6 bases). The V gene's germline CDR1 is SGDLS and CDR2 YYNGEE. CDR3 size: 14 residues. Trimming took off 3 bases at V and 2 bases at J, with 10 bases between the two ends. The CDR3 protein is CASSGGLITDTQYF. The CDR3 nucleotides are TGTGCCAGCAGCGGAGGACTAATCACAGATACGCAGTATTTT.

This clone was counted a single time. The gene calls are TRBV7-8 and TRBJ1-2, with 8 bases identical to TRBD1. CDR1 is SGHVS, CDR2 FQNEAQ, per germline. The J segment lost 4 bases and the V segment lost 4 bases, leaving 5 bases of the junction unmatched. This CDR3 contains 14 residues. The CDR3 sequence: CASSSDRDTYGYTF. In DNA form, the CDR3 reads TGTGCCAGCAGCTCGGACAGGGACACCTATGGCTACACCTTC.

The J gene is TRBJ1-4, the V gene TRBV6-4; D is unresolved. Germline V gene sequence: CDR1 MRHNA, CDR2 SNTAGT. The V end lost 0 bases, the J end lost 2 bases, and 13 bases lay between the germline ends. This CDR3 spans 17 amino acids. The CDR3 DNA is TGTGCCAGCAGTGACTCGATGGATGGAGTGACTAATGAAAAACTGTTTTTT. It yields the protein CASSDSMDGVTNEKLFF.

The chain carries TRBV11-2 and TRBJ2-1; D unresolved. V dropped 0 bases and J dropped 11 bases, with 11 bases sitting between them. Germline V gives CDR1 SGHAT, CDR2 FQNNGV. This CDR3 has 13 residues. CDR3 loop: CASSLDPGNQQFF. For the CDR3, the DNA is TGTGCCAGCAGCTTAGATCCCGGTAATCAGCAGTTCTTC.

This clone was seen once. This chain uses TRBV21-1 with TRBJ1-3. TRBV21-1 is classified as a pseudogene. This CDR3 has 14 amino acids. CDR3 nucleotide sequence: TGTGCCAGCAGCACGGGGATCTCTGGAAACACCATATATTTT. Its protein is CASSTGISGNTIYF.

J is TRBJ2-2 and V is TRBV5-1, with 8 bases identical to TRBD2. The V segment lost 0 bases and the J segment 3 bases; nucleotides outside the gene matches: 4. CDR1 and CDR2 from the germline V gene are SGHRS and YFSETQ. The CDR3 totals 16 residues. DNA for the CDR3: TGCGCCAGCAGCTTGGTCCCGACTAGCGACACCGGGGAGCTGTTTTTT. Translated, it gives CASSLVPTSDTGELFF.

The rearrangement joins TRBV5-1 to TRBJ1-6; D is uncertain. In germline, CDR1 is SGHRS, CDR2 YFSETQ. V was trimmed by 4 bases and J by 10 bases, leaving 21 bases between them. The CDR3 covers 16 residues. CDR3 DNA sequence: TGCGCCAGCAGCCGAAATTCAGCGGCTGACGGGTCACCCCTCCACTTT. Amino acids: CASSRNSAADGSPLHF.

V and J are TRBV19 and TRBJ2-1; TRBD2 matches at 10 bases. The CDR3 is 15 amino acids. CDR1 LNHDA and CDR2 SQIVND come from the germline V gene (reference sequence). The V segment lost 1 base and the J segment 7 bases; nucleotides outside the gene matches: 4. The CDR3 here is CASSIAAGGPNEQFF. The CDR3 bases are TGTGCCAGTAGTATAGCAGCGGGAGGGCCGAATGAGCAGTTCTTC. Combining the CDR3 with reference TRBV19 and TRBJ2-1 gives the whole variable domain DGGITQSPKYLFRKEGQNVTLSCEQNLNHDAMYWYRQDPGQGLRLIYYSQIVNDFQKGDIAEGYSVSREKKESFPLTVTSAQKNPTAFYLCASSIAAGGPNEQFFGPGTRLTVL.

This chain uses TRBV5-1 with TRBJ2-5; 9 nucleotides agree with TRBD1. The CDR3 runs to 15 residues. From germline, CDR1 is SGHRS and CDR2 YFSETQ. The trim removed 4 bases at V and 3 bases at J, leaving 7 bases unmatched. CDR3 region: CASSLGQGKEETQYF. CDR3 DNA: TGCGCCAGCAGCCTCGGACAGGGGAAGGAAGAGACCCAGTACTTC. The full variable domain, with the rest looked up from reference TRBV5-1 and TRBJ2-5, is KAGVTQTPRYLIKTRGQQVTLSCSPISGHRSVSWYQQTPGQGLQFLFEYFSETQRNKGNFPGRFSGRQFSNSRSEMNVSTLELGDSALYLCASSLGQGKEETQYFGPGTRLLVL.

The rearrangement links TRBV27 to TRBJ2-3; D is perhaps TRBD1 (6 bases). Germline assignment: CDR1 MNHEY and CDR2 SMNVEV (reference sequence). V lost 9 bases to trimming and J lost 6 bases, with 10 bases between them. The CDR3 totals 11 residues. CDR3 DNA: TGTGCCAGTTTTCAGGGGGATACGCAGTATTTT. Amino acids: CASFQGDTQYF.

The chain is built from TRBV4-1 and TRBJ2-7; tentatively, D is TRBD2 (6 bases). Germline lookup yields CDR1 MGHRA and CDR2 YSYEKL. V was clipped by 0 bases and J by 9 bases, with 21 bases between them. The CDR3 sequence is 16 residues long. CDR3 sequence: CASSQDGVLLAGRQYF. The CDR3 DNA is TGCGCCAGCAGCCAAGATGGGGTGCTACTAGCTGGAAGGCAGTACTTC.

The rearrangement joins TRBV28 to TRBJ1-2; no clear D gene. This CDR3 has 13 residues. V lost 5 bases, J lost 5 bases, and 12 bases lay in between. Germline CDR1 is MDHEN and CDR2 is SYDVKM. For the CDR3, the DNA is TGTGCCAGCAGTCGACCCGGGTTATATGGCTACACCTTC. Translation gives CASSRPGLYGYTF.

V is TRBV19 and J is TRBJ1-1; the D gene is possibly TRBD1 (5 bases). V was cut by 6 bases and J by 0 bases, with 17 bases left in between. The germline V gene has CDR1 LNHDA and CDR2 SQIVND (reference sequence). The CDR3 length is 16 residues. The CDR3 region is CASREPRQYMNTEAFF. In nucleotides, the CDR3 is TGTGCCAGTAGAGAACCTCGACAGTACATGAACACTGAAGCTTTCTTT.

For this clone: In the same sample, other DNA sequences code for this CDR3. The V gene is TRBV7-2, the J gene TRBJ1-5, with a weak D call TRBD1 (5 bases). In germline, CDR1 is SGHTA, CDR2 FQGNSA. V lost 5 bases, J lost 4 bases, and 12 bases lay in between. The CDR3 has 14 residues. CDR3 bases: TGTGCCAGCAGCCAAACAGGAATGAATCAGCCCCAGCATTTT. Protein: CASSQTGMNQPQHF.

The rearrangement joins TRBV30 to TRBJ1-5; the D gene is possibly TRBD1 (5 bases). Germline CDR1 reads GTSNPN; CDR2 reads SVGIG (reference sequence). This CDR3 contains 14 residues. V lost 3 bases and J lost 6, with 15 bases in between. CDR3 sequence reads: CAWSQTAVGQPQHF. In DNA, the CDR3 is TGTGCCTGGAGCCAGACAGCCGTCGGTCAGCCCCAGCATTTT.

The rearrangement links TRBV7-2 to TRBJ2-7; tentatively, D is TRBD1 (5 bases). The ends were cut back, 7 bases at V and 2 bases at J, with 21 bases in the middle. The length of the CDR3 is 16 residues. From germline, CDR1 is SGHTA and CDR2 FQGNSA. The CDR3: CASIRGALTSTYEQYF. The CDR3 nucleotides are TGTGCCAGCATTCGTGGGGCCCTCACTTCAACCTACGAGCAGTACTTC. The full variable domain, rest sourced from reference TRBV7-2 and TRBJ2-7, is GAGVSQSPSNKVTEKGKDVELRCDPISGHTALYWYRQSLGQGLEFLIYFQGNSAPDKSGLPSDRFSAERTGGSVSTLTIQRTQQEDSAVYLCASIRGALTSTYEQYFGPGTRLTVT.

The genes are TRBV27 and TRBJ1-4; 9 positions match TRBD1. This CDR3 region has 15 residues. Germline CDR1 MNHEY, CDR2 SMNVEV (reference sequence). V shed 4 bases, J shed 8 bases, and the junction held 8 bases outside the gene matches. CDR3 region: CASSSGDRAREKLFF. CDR3 nucleotides: TGTGCCAGCAGTTCAGGGGACAGGGCCAGAGAAAAACTGTTTTTT.

The chain is built from TRBV6-5 and TRBJ1-1, with 7 bases that match TRBD1. The J segment lost 11 bases and the V segment lost 3 bases, leaving 9 bases of the junction unmatched. Looked up from germline, CDR1 is MNHEY and CDR2 is SVGAGI. CDR3 length: 13 amino acids. CDR3 coding DNA: TGTGCCAGCAGTTATTCTACAGGGGTGGCCGCTTTCTTT. Its translation is CASSYSTGVAAFF.

This rearrangement joins TRBV7-8 to TRBJ2-5, with 10 bases matching TRBD1. V gave up 5 bases and J gave up 2 bases; unmatched junction bases: 5. This CDR3 is built from 15 residues. Per the germline V gene, CDR1 is SGHVS and CDR2 is FQNEAQ. The CDR3 loop reads CASSPGTGAQETQYF. The CDR3 DNA follows: TGTGCCAGCAGCCCCGGGACAGGGGCTCAAGAGACCCAGTACTTC. Full variable domain (missing parts from reference TRBV7-8 and TRBJ2-5): GAGVSQSPRYKVAKRGQDVALRCDPISGHVSLFWYQQALGQGPEFLTYFQNEAQLDKSGLPSDRFFAERPEGSVSTLKIQRTQQEDSAVYLCASSPGTGAQETQYFGPGTRLLVL.

This clone was observed a single time. The chain links TRBV7-8 to TRBJ1-1; 8 nucleotides agree with TRBD1. CDR1 and CDR2 from the germline V gene are SGHVS and FQNEAQ. This CDR3 spans 14 amino acids. V was pared by 3 bases and J by 3 bases, with 3 bases of the junction left unmatched. For the CDR3, the DNA is TGTGCCAGCAGCTTGCTGGGACAGGACACTGAAGCTTTCTTT. Its translation is CASSLLGQDTEAFF.

The chain joins TRBV27 to TRBJ2-5; tentative D call: TRBD2 (6 bases). The CDR3 length is 15 residues. V lost 9 bases and J lost 4, with 21 bases in between. Germline V gene sequence: CDR1 MNHEY, CDR2 SMNVEV (reference sequence). Here the CDR3 reads CARSGPLRRGETQYF. The CDR3 region has the DNA TGTGCCAGATCTGGGCCGCTGAGGCGGGGAGAGACCCAGTACTTC.

V gene TRBV19 combines with J gene TRBJ1-2; possible D gene TRBD1, 5 bases. Germline V gives CDR1 LNHDA, CDR2 SQIVND (reference sequence). CDR3 length: 12 amino acids. The germline V and J ends were trimmed by 7 bases and 4 bases, with 10 bases remaining between them. CDR3: CASIGQGYGYTF. In DNA, the CDR3 is TGTGCCAGTATCGGGCAGGGCTATGGCTACACCTTC.

The chain is built from TRBV7-6 and TRBJ2-7; a weak D match, TRBD1 (7 bases). Per the germline V gene, CDR1 is SGHVS and CDR2 is FNYEAQ. The CDR3 is 15 amino acids. The V end lost 5 bases, the J end lost 6 bases, and 20 bases lay between the germline ends. CDR3 in DNA: TGTGCCAGCAGCGGGCCGACAGGGAGGCCCCCCGAGCAGTACTTC. Amino acids: CASSGPTGRPPEQYF.